This T cell receptor beta chain was identified during a study of neurological immune-mediated disorders. The ends were cut back, 0 bases at V and 2 bases at J, with 7 bases in the middle. The CDR3 consists of 14 residues. Germline V lookup: CDR1 ENHRY, CDR2 SYGVKD. From the 5' RACE reads, TCRdb called clonotypes with MiXCR, one entry per CDR3 protein. The sample lists tens of thousands of distinct CDR3 sequences; roughly 18% were seen once. The gene calls are TRBV10-3 and TRBJ1-1; the D is unclear. The clonotype comes from a woman in her thirties or forties in good health. The specimen sequenced was PBMCs. The CDR3 DNA reads as TGTGCCATCAGTGAGTCGGGAAGTAACACTGAAGCTTTCTTT. Translating gives CAISESGSNTEAFF.